In this sample, the clone carrying this T cell receptor beta chain turned up a few times. The sample originates from a study of blood T cell repertoires in COVID-19. Study-wide context: The origin of the acute and convalescent COVID-19 samples was the United States, Italy and Spain.

The CDR3 covers 12 residues. Trimming took 2 bases from V and 7 from J, leaving 8 bases between them. Germline values: CDR1 MDHEN, CDR2 SYDVKM. Data came from immunoSEQ multiplex PCR; TCRdb stores just in-frame clones and leaves some out. The sample records under 250,000 clones, approximately 82% being singletons. The chain carries TRBV28 and TRBJ1-2, with a tentative D call TRBD1 (6 bases). The sequence was collected from a man aged 50-59 years with active or convalescent COVID-19. What was sequenced was peripheral blood. The CDR3, as DNA: TGTGCCAGCAGTTTAAGGGGGATTGGCTACACCTTC. Translating gives CASSLRGIGYTF.